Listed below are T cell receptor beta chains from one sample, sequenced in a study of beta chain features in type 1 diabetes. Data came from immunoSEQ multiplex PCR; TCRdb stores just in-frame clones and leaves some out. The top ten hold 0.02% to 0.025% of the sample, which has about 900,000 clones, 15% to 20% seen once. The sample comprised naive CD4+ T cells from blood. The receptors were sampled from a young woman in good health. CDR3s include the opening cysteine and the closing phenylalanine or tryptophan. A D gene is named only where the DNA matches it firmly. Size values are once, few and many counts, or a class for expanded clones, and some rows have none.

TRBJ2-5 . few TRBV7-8 TGTGCCAGCGCTGAACCCTGGGCAGCCCGAGAGACCCAGTACTTC CASAEPWAARETQYF
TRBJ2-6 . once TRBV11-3 TGTGCCAGCAGCGGCCAGGGTGGGGCCAACGTCCTGACTTTC CASSGQGGANVLTF
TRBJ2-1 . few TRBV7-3 TGTGCCAGCAGCTTAAGAGGGCCCGGCAATGAGCAGTTCTTC CASSLRGPGNEQFF
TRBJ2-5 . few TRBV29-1 TGCAGCGTTGAACAGGGTCCGGAGACCCAGTACTTC CSVEQGPETQYF
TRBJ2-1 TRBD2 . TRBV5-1 TGCGCCAGCAGCTTGCGGGCTAGCGGACCCTACAATGAGCAGTTCTTC CASSLRASGPYNEQFF
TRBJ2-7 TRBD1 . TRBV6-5 TGTGCCAGCAGACCCAGGGGGCCCACCTACGAGCAGTACTTC CASRPRGPTYEQYF
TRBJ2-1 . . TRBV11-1 TGTGCCAGCAGCTTATATGTTGGTGGCTATAGCTCCTACAATGAGCAGTTCTTC CASSLYVGGYSSYNEQFF
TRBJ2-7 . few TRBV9 TGTGCCAGCAGCGGGGGATCCGAGCAGTACTTC CASSGGSEQYF
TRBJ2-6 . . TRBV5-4 TGTGCCAGCAGCTTGTTCGACTCGGGGGCCAACGTCCTGACTTTC CASSLFDSGANVLTF
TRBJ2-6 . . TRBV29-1 TGCAGCGTACGTACTGGGAGTGGGGCCAACGTCCTGACTTTC CSVRTGSGANVLTF
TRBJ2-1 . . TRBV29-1 TGCAGCGTTGTAGGCTTATCCTACAATGAGCAGTTCTTC CSVVGLSYNEQFF
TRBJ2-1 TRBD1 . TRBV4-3 TGCGCCAGCAGCCAAGAACGAACCGGGACAGCCTTCAATGAGCAGTTCTTC CASSQERTGTAFNEQFF
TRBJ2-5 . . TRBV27 TGTGCCAGCAGTTTCCCTGGAGAGACCCAGTACTTC CASSFPGETQYF
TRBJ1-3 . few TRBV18 TGTGCCAGCTCACCCGGACCGACCTCTGGAAACACCATATATTTT CASSPGPTSGNTIYF
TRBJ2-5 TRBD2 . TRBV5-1 TGCGCCAGCAGCTTCTGGCTAAGCGGGAGGGCAACACCACAAGAGACCCAGTACTTC CASSFWLSGRATPQETQYF